A single T cell receptor beta chain is shown here with its context. Its specificity is not known. The sample belongs to a study of naive and memory T cell subsets. Both TRBC1 and TRBC2 were covered by a beta constant-region primer of two equimolar oligonucleotides. Nested alpha and beta constant-region primers with the SP2 primer drove four PCR rounds on ligated cDNA. A 12-nucleotide UMI and the SP2 primer were added to the cDNA 3' end by oligonucleotide ligation. Via MiXCR, TCRdb re-called the UMI-ligation and nested PCR reads, giving one row per CDR3 protein. The table lists around 130,000 distinct CDR3 sequences, 36% of them singletons, with less than 1% in the top ten. Overall study findings and caveats: Between naive and memory subsets, TCR abundance power law exponents differed.

CD8 T cells were positively selected from what remained after CD4 positive selection. CDR1 is SQVTM and CDR2 is ANQGSEA in the germline V gene. This CDR3 spans 13 amino acids. Trimming stripped 5 bases from V and 8 bases from J, with 15 bases between. Sample: central memory CD4+ T cells from blood. The V call is TRBV29-1, the J call TRBJ1-4; D gene uncertain. The origin of this receptor is a human donor in good health. The CDR3 DNA sequence: TGCAGCGTTTTGACGGCGGCGGGGGAAAAACTGTTTTTT. Amino acids: CSVLTAAGEKLFF. Full variable domain (rest looked up from reference TRBV29-1 and TRBJ1-4): SAVISQKPSRDICQRGTSLTIQCQVDSQVTMMFWYRQQPGQSLTLIATANQGSEATYESGFVIDKFPISRPNLTFSTLTVSNMSPEDSSIYLCSVLTAAGEKLFFGSGTQLSVL.